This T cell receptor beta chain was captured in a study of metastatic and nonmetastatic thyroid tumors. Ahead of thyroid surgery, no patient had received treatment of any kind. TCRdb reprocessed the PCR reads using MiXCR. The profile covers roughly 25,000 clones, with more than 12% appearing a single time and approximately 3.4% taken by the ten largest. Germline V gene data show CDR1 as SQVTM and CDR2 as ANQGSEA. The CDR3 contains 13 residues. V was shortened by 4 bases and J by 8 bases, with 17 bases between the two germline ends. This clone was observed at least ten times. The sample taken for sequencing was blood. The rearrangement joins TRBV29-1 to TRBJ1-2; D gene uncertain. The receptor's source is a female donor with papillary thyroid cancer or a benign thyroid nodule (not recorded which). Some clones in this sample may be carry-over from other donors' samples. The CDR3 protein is CSVVSGDSWGYTF. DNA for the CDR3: TGCAGCGTTGTATCCGGGGATTCATGGGGCTACACCTTC.